The table lists the clone carrying this T cell receptor (beta chain) with many counts. The sample originates from a study of T cells in Graves' hyperthyroidism and ophthalmopathy. Germline CDR1 is SGHRS and CDR2 is YFSETQ. Trimming cost V 1 base and J 3 bases, with 13 bases left between them. This CDR3 comprises 15 residues. TCR beta CDR3 regions were amplified from RNA. During a first-round RT-PCR of the TCR CDR3, the HTBI primer set was used. TCRdb re-analysed the multiplex PCR reads in MiXCR, keeping a single row per CDR3 protein. The table records some 700,000 distinct CDR3 sequences, 17% of them present only once.

The sample taken for sequencing was blood. V usage is TRBV5-1 and J usage is TRBJ2-5, with D perhaps TRBD1 (6 bases). The source is a middle-aged man with Graves' hyperthyroidism. The chain's CDR3 is CASSLTGTKEETQYF. In DNA form, the CDR3 reads TGCGCCAGCAGCTTGACAGGGACAAAAGAAGAGACCCAGTACTTC.